This T cell receptor (beta chain) was recorded in a study of early T cells in non-severe SARS-CoV-2 infection. Study-level background: The sequenced material was bulk RNA from unsorted whole blood, and its chains were unpaired.

Individual cDNA molecules were tagged with unique molecular identifiers, the study reported. A single record per CDR3 protein comes from TCRdb applying MiXCR to the 5' RACE reads. The table includes 45,000 to 55,000 distinct CDR3 sequences, more than 9% detected once. This clonotype was seen a few times. This CDR3 spans 15 amino acids. CDR1 is SGHAT, CDR2 FQNNGV, per germline. V shed 5 bases, J shed 4 bases, and the junction held 10 bases outside the gene matches. The specimen sequenced was whole blood. This rearrangement joins TRBV11-2 to TRBJ1-2; TRBD1 matches 7 bases. This receptor was taken from an adult who was a healthcare worker with PCR-confirmed SARS-CoV-2 infection or an uninfected control (not recorded which). In DNA form, the CDR3 reads TGTGCCAGCAGCCGACCCGGACAGGTATTCTATGGCTACACCTTC. This gives the protein CASSRPGQVFYGYTF.